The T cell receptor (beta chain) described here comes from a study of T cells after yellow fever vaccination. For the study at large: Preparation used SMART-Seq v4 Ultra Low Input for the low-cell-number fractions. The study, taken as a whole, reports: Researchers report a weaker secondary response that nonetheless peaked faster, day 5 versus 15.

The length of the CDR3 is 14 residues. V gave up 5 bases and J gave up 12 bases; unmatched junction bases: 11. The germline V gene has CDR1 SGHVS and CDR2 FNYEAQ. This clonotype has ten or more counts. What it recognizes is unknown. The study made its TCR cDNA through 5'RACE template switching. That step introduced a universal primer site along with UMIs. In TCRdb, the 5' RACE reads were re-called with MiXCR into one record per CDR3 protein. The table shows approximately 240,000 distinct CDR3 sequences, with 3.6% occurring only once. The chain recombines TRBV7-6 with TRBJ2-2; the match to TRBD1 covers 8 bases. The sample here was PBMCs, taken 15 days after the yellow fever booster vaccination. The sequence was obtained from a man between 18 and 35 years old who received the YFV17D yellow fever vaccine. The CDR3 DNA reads TGTGCCAGCAGCGATCGGACAGGGCCAGCCCAGCTGTTTTTT. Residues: CASSDRTGPAQLFF.